Below are 18 T cell receptor beta chains sequenced from a single sample in a study of blood T cell repertoires in COVID-19. TCRdb keeps only in-frame clones here, not all; method: immunoSEQ multiplex PCR. This sample carries 250,000 to 400,000 clones, about 91% of them seen once, and the ten largest clones take roughly 1.7%. Sequencing used peripheral blood. The origin of the receptors is a woman in her thirties with COVID-19, enrolled during active disease.

This chain joins TRBV5-5 and TRBJ1-2; no clear D gene. Germline loops: CDR1 SGHKS, CDR2 YYEKEE (reference sequence). V was shortened by 6 bases and J by 4 bases, with 19 bases between the two germline ends. The CDR3 extends over 15 amino acids. DNA for the CDR3: TGTGCCAGCACCAACGCTCTGGAGGTTGGCTATGGCTACACCTTC. The encoded protein is CASTNALEVGYGYTF.

V gene TRBV5-1 combines with J gene TRBJ1-1; 8 bases are shared with TRBD1. J was trimmed by 8 bases and V by 4 bases; bases with no gene match: 7. Germline V gives CDR1 SGHRS, CDR2 YFSETQ. This CDR3 is 13 amino acids long. The CDR3 DNA sequence: TGCGCCAGCAGCGGAGATACAGGGGGAGAAGCTTTCTTT. This codes for CASSGDTGGEAFF.

The chain carries TRBV6-5 and TRBJ2-1; TRBD1 aligns across 9 bases. V trimming: 6 bases; J trimming: 8 bases; junction bases outside the gene matches: 11. The CDR3 loop spans 15 amino acids. Per germline, CDR1 MNHEY and CDR2 SVGAGI. The CDR3 sequence: CASRLQGAGLDEQFF. DNA for the CDR3: TGTGCCAGCAGATTACAGGGGGCTGGATTGGATGAGCAGTTCTTC.

CDR3 protein: CASSLAWNTEAFF. CDR3 nucleotide sequence: TGTGCCAGCAGCTTAGCCTGGAACACTGAAGCTTTCTTT. This chain connects TRBV7-9 to TRBJ1-1; D is undetermined. The germline gives CDR1 SEHNR, CDR2 FQNEAQ (reference sequence). Trimming shortened V by 0 bases and J by 1 base, and 3 bases separated the two germline ends. This CDR3 has 13 residues.

A word on this clone: This same CDR3 is encoded by further DNA sequences in the sample. The chain has TRBV19 and TRBJ1-2; D ambiguous. The CDR3 extends over 13 amino acids. Trimming stripped 4 bases from V and 2 bases from J, with 8 bases between. Looked up from germline, CDR1 is LNHDA and CDR2 is SQIVND (reference sequence). CDR3 sequence reads: CASSRTGNYGYTF. The CDR3 DNA reads TGTGCCAGTAGTAGGACGGGAAACTATGGCTACACCTTC. The full variable domain, rest sourced from reference TRBV19 and TRBJ1-2, is DGGITQSPKYLFRKEGQNVTLSCEQNLNHDAMYWYRQDPGQGLRLIYYSQIVNDFQKGDIAEGYSVSREKKESFPLTVTSAQKNPTAFYLCASSRTGNYGYTFGSGTRLTVV.

This chain links TRBV2 with TRBJ1-2; D remains unclear. V was shortened by 1 base and J by 8 bases, with 11 bases between the two germline ends. Per the germline V gene, CDR1 is SNHLY and CDR2 is FYNNEI. The CDR3 extends over 13 amino acids. The CDR3 DNA reads TGTGCCAGCAGTGAAGGGGCGTTTGCCGGCTACACCTTC. Its translation: CASSEGAFAGYTF.

The CDR3 here is CASSMGGQNYEQYF. The CDR3 nucleotides read TGTGCCAGTAGTATGGGCGGACAGAACTACGAGCAGTACTTC. This chain joins TRBV19 and TRBJ2-7; a possible D gene is TRBD1 (6 bases). This CDR3 has 14 residues. The germline V and J ends were trimmed by 3 bases and 3 bases, with 12 bases remaining between them. Per germline, CDR1 LNHDA and CDR2 SQIVND (reference sequence).

CDR3 sequence (DNA): TGTGCCAGCACAAATTTGGGGGGACGGGGCTACACCTTC. As protein: CASTNLGGRGYTF. This chain joins TRBV2 and TRBJ1-2; the D gene is possibly TRBD1 (5 bases). With 7 bases removed from V and 8 bases from J, the gap between germline ends came to 17 bases. Germline lookup yields CDR1 SNHLY and CDR2 FYNNEI. The CDR3 is 13 residues long.

The rearrangement joins TRBV9 to TRBJ2-1; TRBD2 is a possible D gene (5 bases). Germline CDR1 and CDR2: SGDLS and YYNGEE. Trimming stripped 4 bases from V and 0 bases from J, with 14 bases between. The CDR3 has 16 residues. CDR3 bases: TGTGCCAGCAGCACCTTATCGGGAAGCTCCTACAATGAGCAGTTCTTC. Residues: CASSTLSGSSYNEQFF.

This sequence joins TRBV6-5 and TRBJ1-2, with D maybe TRBD1 (5 bases). V dropped 2 bases and J dropped 2 bases, with 15 bases sitting between them. Germline-derived CDR1 and CDR2 are MNHEY and SVGAGI. This CDR3 contains 16 residues. The CDR3 nucleotides read TGTGCCAGCAGTTACCTCGCCTCCCGGGGGAACTATGGCTACACCTTC. Translating gives CASSYLASRGNYGYTF.

This sequence joins TRBV2 and TRBJ2-4; 7 nucleotides agree with TRBD1. After removal of 7 bases from V and 1 base from J, the junction contained 7 bases not matched to a gene. The CDR3 is made up of 15 amino acids. Germline V gives CDR1 SNHLY, CDR2 FYNNEI. The CDR3 bases are TGTGCCAGCACCCGACAGGGCGGCGCCAAAAACATTCAGTACTTC. Amino acids: CASTRQGGAKNIQYF.

The chain carries TRBV19 and TRBJ2-7, with 8 positions matching TRBD2. The CDR3 covers 16 residues. With 6 bases clipped from V and 1 base from J, the junction kept 11 bases outside the gene matches. From germline, CDR1 is LNHDA and CDR2 SQIVND (reference sequence). CDR3 sequence: CASSPRGGGGSYEQYF. The CDR3 coding sequence is TGTGCCAGTAGCCCTCGGGGGGGCGGGGGATCCTACGAGCAGTACTTC.

The chain uses TRBV7-9 and TRBJ2-7; a possible D gene is TRBD2 (5 bases). Trimming pared 1 base from V and 10 bases from J, leaving 11 bases between. Germline loops: CDR1 SEHNR, CDR2 FQNEAQ (reference sequence). The CDR3 consists of 12 residues. The DNA of the CDR3 is TGTGCCAGCAGCTTAGAAACGGGAAACCAGTACGTC. Residues: CASSLETGNQYV.

This chain uses TRBV6-2 or TRBV6-3 with TRBJ1-5; D not certain. The germline gives CDR1 MNHEY, CDR2 SVGEGT. This CDR3 is 15 amino acids long. Trimming shortened V by 8 bases and J by 2 bases, and 16 bases separated the two germline ends. In DNA form, the CDR3 reads TGTGCCAGCGGTTGGGTCGGGAATCGCAATCAGCCCCAGCATTTT. It specifies CASGWVGNRNQPQHF.

This rearrangement joins TRBV27 to TRBJ1-2; perhaps TRBD1 as D (6 bases). V lost 4 bases, J lost 1 base, and 16 bases lay in between. From germline, CDR1 is MNHEY and CDR2 SMNVEV (reference sequence). The CDR3 is 16 amino acids. The CDR3 here is CASSWTAEPFNYGYTF. The CDR3 DNA reads as TGTGCCAGCAGTTGGACAGCGGAACCTTTTAACTATGGCTACACCTTC.

The J gene is TRBJ1-1, the V gene TRBV9; no definite D call. There are 14 residues in the CDR3. Deletions cut 4 bases from V and 1 base from J, with 11 bases between. From germline, CDR1 is SGDLS and CDR2 YYNGEE. CDR3 protein: CASSPGNRNTEAFF. The DNA for the CDR3 is TGTGCCAGCAGCCCGGGGAATCGGAACACTGAAGCTTTCTTT.

The V and J genes are TRBV7-2 and TRBJ1-2; perhaps TRBD1 as D (5 bases). Trimming stripped 2 bases from V and 2 bases from J, with 9 bases between. CDR1 and CDR2 (germline): SGHTA, FQGNSA. The length of the CDR3 is 14 residues. CDR3 amino acids: CASSLQGGNYGYTF. In DNA form, the CDR3 reads TGTGCCAGCAGCTTACAGGGAGGGAACTATGGCTACACCTTC. Together with reference TRBV7-2 and TRBJ1-2, the CDR3 gives the full variable domain: GAGVSQSPSNKVTEKGKDVELRCDPISGHTALYWYRQSLGQGLEFLIYFQGNSAPDKSGLPSDRFSAERTGGSVSTLTIQRTQQEDSAVYLCASSLQGGNYGYTFGSGTRLTVV.

This clone turned up a few times. This chain links TRBV5-1 with TRBJ2-2; D not resolved. CDR1 is SGHRS and CDR2 is YFSETQ in the germline V gene. V gave up 4 bases and J gave up 7 bases, with 14 bases separating them. The CDR3 runs 14 residues. CDR3 region: CASSATTGHGELFF. The CDR3 DNA is TGCGCCAGCAGCGCGACGACTGGTCACGGGGAGCTGTTTTTT.